The 22 T cell receptor beta chains reported below all come from one sample, sequenced in a study of blood T cell repertoires in COVID-19. The method was immunoSEQ multiplex PCR; TCRdb's version includes in-frame clones alone and lacks a portion of them. The sample consists of over 250,000 clones, more than 75% of them appearing once. Sequenced input: PBMCs or T cells enriched from blood (not recorded which). The source is a man in his sixties who had recovered from COVID-19.

The genes are TRBV11-2 and TRBJ1-6; TRBD1 is a possible D gene (5 bases). Trimming shortened V by 5 bases and J by 9 bases, and 11 bases separated the two germline ends. Germline-derived CDR1 and CDR2 are SGHAT and FQNNGV. CDR3 length: 13 residues. CDR3 sequence reads: CASSKDRISPLHF. CDR3 nucleotides: TGTGCCAGCAGCAAAGACAGAATTTCACCCCTCCACTTT.

The rearrangement links TRBV5-4 to TRBJ2-1, with D unresolved. The germline V gene encodes CDR1 SGHNT and CDR2 YYREEE (reference sequence). The V and J ends lost 0 bases and 9 bases respectively, with 19 bases between them. The CDR3 has 16 residues. As DNA, the CDR3 is TGTGCCAGCAGCTTGGACAGCTTACCTGGAATGGGTGAGCAGTTCTTC. This codes for CASSLDSLPGMGEQFF.

The chain's CDR3 is CASSLGQASGNTIYF. The CDR3 coding sequence is TGTGCCAGCAGCTTGGGGCAGGCATCTGGAAACACCATATATTTT. The chain is built from TRBV5-4 and TRBJ1-3, with D uncertain. Germline CDR1 is SGHNT and CDR2 is YYREEE (reference sequence). V lost 0 bases and J lost 1, with 8 bases in between. The CDR3 is made up of 15 amino acids.

The gene calls are TRBV4-1 and TRBJ2-7, with 7 bases fitting TRBD2. J gave up 4 bases and V 0 bases, and 6 bases lay outside the gene matches. From germline, CDR1 is MGHRA and CDR2 YSYEKL. This CDR3 region has 15 residues. CDR3 bases: TGCGCCAGCAGCCAAGATGTCCGGACTAGATACGAGCAGTACTTC. Translated, it gives CASSQDVRTRYEQYF.

CDR3 sequence: CASSFGTGNGYTF. In DNA form, the CDR3 reads TGTGCCAGCAGCTTTGGGACAGGGAATGGCTACACCTTC. This chain links TRBV5-5 with TRBJ1-2; 9 bases are a match to TRBD1. This CDR3 is 13 amino acids long. Germline lookup yields CDR1 SGHKS and CDR2 YYEKEE (reference sequence). V shed 2 bases, J shed 6 bases, and the junction held 2 bases outside the gene matches.

The rearrangement uses TRBV24-1 and TRBJ1-2; the match to TRBD1 covers 7 bases. The V segment lost 2 bases and the J segment 4 bases; nucleotides outside the gene matches: 6. The germline CDR1 and CDR2 sequences are KGHDR and SFDVKD. The CDR3 loop spans 15 amino acids. CDR3 region: CATSDSTGTVYGYTF. The DNA for the CDR3 is TGTGCCACCAGTGATTCAACCGGGACAGTCTATGGCTACACCTTC.

This clone was seen once. The J gene is TRBJ1-1, the V gene TRBV18; D may be TRBD1 (6 bases). This CDR3 is built from 12 residues. The germline V gene encodes CDR1 KGHSH and CDR2 LQKENI. Trimming took off 3 bases at V and 5 bases at J, with 7 bases between the two ends. CDR3 sequence: CASSPDSTEAFF. As DNA, the CDR3 is TGTGCCAGCTCACCGGACAGTACTGAAGCTTTCTTT. The full variable domain, in which reference TRBV18 and TRBJ1-1 provide the parts outside the CDR3, is NAGVMQNPRHLVRRRGQEARLRCSPMKGHSHVYWYRQLPEEGLKFMVYLQKENIIDESGMPKERFSAEFPKEGPSILRIQQVVRGDSAAYFCASSPDSTEAFFGQGTRLTVV.

V usage is TRBV7-6 and J usage is TRBJ2-1, with 7 bases matching TRBD2. V trimming: 6 bases; J trimming: 0 bases; junction bases outside the gene matches: 11. Germline V gene data show CDR1 as SGHVS and CDR2 as FNYEAQ. The CDR3 has 17 amino acids. CDR3 DNA sequence: TGTGCCAGCAGAAAGGAGGGGCTAGCGGCCTCCTACAATGAGCAGTTCTTC. This encodes CASRKEGLAASYNEQFF.

J is TRBJ1-1 and V is TRBV18; D is perhaps TRBD1 (5 bases). V lost 3 bases to trimming and J lost 6 bases, with 8 bases between them. CDR3 length: 12 residues. From germline, CDR1 is KGHSH and CDR2 LQKENI. The CDR3 reads CASSPKGAEAFF. In nucleotides, the CDR3 is TGTGCCAGCTCACCGAAAGGGGCTGAAGCTTTCTTT.

The chain combines TRBV6-6 with TRBJ2-1, with 10 bases lining up with TRBD2. The germline V gene encodes CDR1 MNHNY and CDR2 SVGAGI (reference sequence). The CDR3 sequence is 15 residues long. The J segment lost 7 bases and the V segment lost 7 bases, leaving 10 bases of the junction unmatched. The CDR3 sequence: CASIKSGGARNEQFF. DNA of the CDR3: TGTGCCAGCATTAAAAGCGGGGGGGCCCGGAATGAGCAGTTCTTC.

This clone was recorded a few times. The chain is built from TRBV7-2 and TRBJ1-4; 10 bases map to TRBD1. The ends lost 5 bases at V and 8 bases at J; junction bases unmatched: 5. The CDR3 covers 14 residues. From germline, CDR1 is SGHTA and CDR2 FQGNSA. This chain's CDR3 is CASSQGQGGEKLFF. CDR3 nucleotides: TGTGCCAGCAGCCAAGGACAGGGGGGAGAAAAACTGTTTTTT.

The chain couples TRBV7-2 to TRBJ2-2, with D tentatively TRBD2 (5 bases). The CDR3 is 15 residues long. V dropped 8 bases and J dropped 0 bases, with 13 bases sitting between them. Germline lookup yields CDR1 SGHTA and CDR2 FQGNSA. The CDR3 DNA reads TGTGCCAGCGCCGTTAGCGCAACGAACACCGGGGAGCTGTTTTTT. Amino acids: CASAVSATNTGELFF.

This clone was picked up a small number of times. The V gene is TRBV2, the J gene TRBJ2-7; D possibly corresponds to TRBD2 (6 bases). The CDR3 has 15 amino acids. Trimming shortened V by 1 base and J by 3 bases, and 13 bases separated the two germline ends. Germline CDR1 is SNHLY and CDR2 is FYNNEI. The CDR3 DNA is TGTGCCAGCAGTGAAGGGGGAGGCGAATACTACGAGCAGTACTTC. Amino acids: CASSEGGGEYYEQYF.

The V gene is TRBV24-1, the J gene TRBJ2-3, with 10 bases matching TRBD2. The CDR3 extends over 17 amino acids. J was trimmed by 1 base and V by 4 bases; bases with no gene match: 7. The V gene's germline CDR1 is KGHDR and CDR2 SFDVKD. DNA of the CDR3: TGTGCCACCAGTGACACCCCACTAGCGGGGCGCACAGATACGCAGTATTTT. Its protein is CATSDTPLAGRTDTQYF.

The chain has TRBV2 and TRBJ2-5; no firm D call. The V gene lost 6 bases and the J gene lost 5 bases, with 4 bases spanning the gap. This CDR3 has 10 amino acids. Germline V CDR1 and CDR2: SNHLY, FYNNEI. Here the CDR3 DNA reads TGTGCCAGCAGGAGTGAGACCCAGTACTTC. As protein: CASRSETQYF.

The chain links TRBV11-1 to TRBJ1-1, with D unresolved. The CDR3 sequence is 13 residues long. From germline, CDR1 is SGHAT and CDR2 FQDESV (reference sequence). Trimming removed 2 bases at V and 5 bases at J, with 9 bases between. The CDR3 DNA reads as TGTGCCAGCAGCTTACAAGTCAGGACTGAAGCTTTCTTT. Protein product: CASSLQVRTEAFF.

V gene TRBV14 combines with J gene TRBJ2-2; D not resolved. CDR1 is SGHDN and CDR2 is FVKESK in the germline V gene. The CDR3 runs to 16 residues. Trimming took 3 bases from V and 4 from J, leaving 15 bases between them. CDR3 amino acids: CASSQALTRFTGELFF. The CDR3 DNA is TGTGCCAGCAGCCAGGCGTTGACACGGTTCACCGGGGAGCTGTTTTTT.

The chain carries TRBV30 and TRBJ1-6; TRBD1 matches 7 bases. CDR1 and CDR2 (germline): GTSNPN, SVGIG (reference sequence). The CDR3 has 13 amino acids. The J segment lost 7 bases and the V segment lost 3 bases, leaving 3 bases of the junction unmatched. The CDR3: CAWSTGVNSPLHF. The CDR3 region has the DNA TGTGCCTGGAGCACAGGGGTGAATTCACCCCTCCACTTT.

This chain links TRBV7-2 with TRBJ2-1; 15 nucleotides agree with TRBD2. The CDR3 runs 17 residues. The ends lost 4 bases at V and 3 bases at J; junction bases unmatched: 4. From germline, CDR1 is SGHTA and CDR2 FQGNSA. The CDR3 loop reads CASSWGLAGGRYNEQFF. CDR3 nucleotide sequence: TGTGCCAGCAGCTGGGGACTAGCGGGGGGACGCTACAATGAGCAGTTCTTC.

The chain employs TRBV7-2 and TRBJ2-1, with 7 bases lining up with TRBD2. J gave up 3 bases and V 4 bases, and 9 bases lay outside the gene matches. In germline, CDR1 is SGHTA, CDR2 FQGNSA. CDR3 size: 16 residues. As DNA, the CDR3 is TGTGCCAGCAGCTCCCAATGGGGGGGAATCTACAATGAGCAGTTCTTC. Protein sequence: CASSSQWGGIYNEQFF. The full variable domain, in which reference TRBV7-2 and TRBJ2-1 provide the parts outside the CDR3, is GAGVSQSPSNKVTEKGKDVELRCDPISGHTALYWYRQSLGQGLEFLIYFQGNSAPDKSGLPSDRFSAERTGGSVSTLTIQRTQQEDSAVYLCASSSQWGGIYNEQFFGPGTRLTVL.

This chain links TRBV7-3 with TRBJ2-7; 8 nucleotides align to TRBD1. V was clipped by 5 bases and J by 0 bases; unmatched bases: 12. CDR1 is SGHTA and CDR2 is FQGTGA in the germline V gene. The CDR3 has 17 residues. CDR3 in DNA: TGTGCCAGCAGCCCCATCGGGACAGGACAAAGCTCCTACGAGCAGTACTTC. Translating gives CASSPIGTGQSSYEQYF.

The genes are TRBV2 and TRBJ1-1, with D uncertain. CDR1 and CDR2 from the germline V gene are SNHLY and FYNNEI. The CDR3 covers 15 residues. V lost 8 bases and J 0 bases, leaving 16 bases between the germline ends. The CDR3 nucleotides read TGTGCCAGCTGTCGCCGAGGGCAAATGAACACTGAAGCTTTCTTT. Its protein product is CASCRRGQMNTEAFF.